One and the same sample provided the 19 T cell receptor beta chains below, sequenced in a study of T-cell reconstitution after alpha-beta-depleted transplantation in children. Unique molecular identifiers were incorporated into the prepared TCRbeta library. One entry per CDR3 protein results from TCRdb running MiXCR on the PCR reads. Of a few hundred thousand distinct CDR3 sequences in the sample, 10% to 15% were seen once. The source was PBMCs, mostly from graft donor cells, collected 360 days after TCRalphabeta/CD19-depleted stem cell transplant. These receptors were taken from a male patient under 18 who had a stem cell transplant for acute myeloid leukemia, so the T cells may come from the graft donor.

The chain employs TRBV12-3 or TRBV12-4 and TRBJ2-2; TRBD1 matches 7 bases. Trimming at V came to 6 bases and at J to 0 bases, leaving 10 bases not matched to a gene. CDR3 length equals 17 residues. CDR3 loop: CASSFGTAAANTGELFF. CDR3 nucleotide sequence: TGTGCCAGCAGCTTCGGGACAGCGGCCGCGAACACCGGGGAGCTGTTTTTT.

V usage is TRBV6-2 or TRBV6-3 and J usage is TRBJ2-3; 8 bases are shared with TRBD2. With V trimmed by 3 bases and J by 0 bases, 11 bases remained unmatched. The CDR3 totals 18 residues. Germline CDR1 reads MNHEY; CDR2 reads SVGEGT. The CDR3 DNA sequence: TGTGCCAGCAGTTATCCCGGACTAGCAGATTTTAGCACAGATACGCAGTATTTT. Protein product: CASSYPGLADFSTDTQYF.

This clonotype was detected ten times or more. The chain recombines TRBV20-1 with TRBJ2-7; 9 positions agree with TRBD1. V lost 7 bases and J lost 3; bases outside the gene matches: 4. This CDR3 region has 12 residues. Per germline, CDR1 DFQATT and CDR2 SNEGSKA (reference sequence). The CDR3 DNA reads as TGCAGTGTCCGGACAGGGGTCTACGAGCAGTACTTC. This sequence encodes CSVRTGVYEQYF.

The sample holds many counts of this clonotype. V and J are TRBV12-3 or TRBV12-4 and TRBJ2-7; D remains unclear. Trimming stripped 5 bases from V and 0 bases from J, with 8 bases between. This CDR3 region has 13 residues. In DNA, the CDR3 is TGTGCCAGCAGTATTTCATACTCCTACGAGCAGTACTTC. Its translation is CASSISYSYEQYF.

This clonotype was found a few times. CDR3 nucleotide sequence: TGCAGTGCCCCGGGACAGGGACTTCTCGAGCAGTACTTC. This gives the protein CSAPGQGLLEQYF. V gene TRBV20-1 combines with J gene TRBJ2-7; the match to TRBD1 covers 9 bases. The V gene end was trimmed by 6 bases and the J gene end by 6 bases; junction bases not matched to a gene: 9. The germline V gene has CDR1 DFQATT and CDR2 SNEGSKA (reference sequence). This CDR3 comprises 13 residues.

A few counts support this clonotype. J is TRBJ1-1 and V is TRBV11-2, with D unresolved. The ends were cut back, 4 bases at V and 10 bases at J, with 10 bases in the middle. The CDR3 sequence is 11 residues long. Germline V gene lookup returns CDR1 SGHAT and CDR2 FQNNGV. The chain's CDR3 is CASSSTPAAFF. In DNA, the CDR3 is TGTGCCAGCAGCTCCACGCCCGCAGCTTTCTTT.

The sample holds a few counts of this clonotype. The chain carries TRBV27 and TRBJ2-7, with TRBD2 as a possible D gene (6 bases). This CDR3 comprises 13 residues. V was pared by 6 bases and J by 6 bases, with 15 bases between. Germline CDR1 reads MNHEY; CDR2 reads SMNVEV (reference sequence). In nucleotides, the CDR3 is TGTGCCAGCAGCTACGGGAGATGGAGCGAGCAGTACTTC. Amino acid sequence: CASSYGRWSEQYF.

The rearrangement joins TRBV5-1 to TRBJ1-1; possibly TRBD1 for D (6 bases). Trimming took 4 bases from V and 1 from J, leaving 8 bases between them. This CDR3 is 13 amino acids long. CDR1 and CDR2 (germline): SGHRS, YFSETQ. CDR3 nucleotide sequence: TGCGCCAGCAGCGTGACAGGGAACACTGAAGCTTTCTTT. This encodes CASSVTGNTEAFF.

This clonotype has a handful of counts. V is TRBV20-1 and J is TRBJ2-7; D unclear. In germline, CDR1 is DFQATT, CDR2 SNEGSKA (reference sequence). The CDR3 runs to 12 residues. V was cut by 4 bases and J by 3 bases, with 10 bases left in between. This CDR3 reads CSAIRQLYEQYF. CDR3 in DNA: TGCAGTGCTATACGTCAGCTCTACGAGCAGTACTTC.

This clonotype was seen repeatedly, ten times or more. This chain uses TRBV28 with TRBJ2-7, with 16 bases identical to TRBD2. In germline, CDR1 is MDHEN, CDR2 SYDVKM. The J segment lost 0 bases and the V segment lost 5 bases, leaving 10 bases of the junction unmatched. This CDR3 is 19 amino acids long. The CDR3 spells CASSPIAGLAGGLSYEQYF. In DNA, the CDR3 is TGTGCCAGCAGTCCCATAGCGGGACTAGCGGGAGGGCTCTCCTACGAGCAGTACTTC.

This clonotype was recorded only once. This could be a read error, since a much larger clone is one nucleotide away. V is TRBV18 and J is TRBJ2-7; 8 nucleotides line up with TRBD1. Germline values: CDR1 KGHSH, CDR2 LQKENI. CDR3 length: 15 residues. The CDR3 region is CASSPGQGLSCEQYF. The CDR3 DNA is TGTGCCAGCTCACCCGGACAGGGTCTCTCCTGCGAGCAGTACTTC.

The genes are TRBV18 and TRBJ2-7; 7 bases are shared with TRBD2. This CDR3 is built from 15 residues. Trimming at V came to 2 bases and at J to 2 bases, leaving 6 bases not matched to a gene. From germline, CDR1 is KGHSH and CDR2 LQKENI. CDR3 coding DNA: TGTGCCAGCTCACCATTAAGCGGGACTACCTACGAGCAGTACTTC. This translates into CASSPLSGTTYEQYF.

This clonotype has a handful of counts. CDR3 DNA: TGTGCCAGCAGCCAATTCTATGGCTACACCTTC. It codes for CASSQFYGYTF. The chain combines TRBV3-1 with TRBJ1-2; D gene ambiguous. Per germline, CDR1 LGHDT and CDR2 YNNKEL (reference sequence). The CDR3 runs 11 residues. V lost 2 bases and J 4 bases, leaving 2 bases between the germline ends.

This clonotype was picked up many times. This rearrangement joins TRBV7-8 to TRBJ2-1, with TRBD2 matching 12 bases. This CDR3 is built from 17 residues. Trimming removed 2 bases from V and 5 bases from J; junction bases left unmatched: 7. Germline values: CDR1 SGHVS, CDR2 FQNEAQ. The CDR3 sequence is CASSLFRLAGVHNEQFF. CDR3 nucleotide sequence: TGTGCCAGCAGCTTATTCAGACTAGCGGGAGTCCACAATGAGCAGTTCTTC.

The genes are TRBV20-1 and TRBJ1-2; 8 nucleotides align to TRBD1. Germline lookup yields CDR1 DFQATT and CDR2 SNEGSKA (reference sequence). Trimming took 5 bases from V and 5 from J; bases not matched to a gene: 10. The CDR3 loop spans 14 amino acids. CDR3 region: CSAARQGLGYGYTF. The CDR3, as DNA: TGCAGTGCTGCCCGACAGGGGCTAGGGTATGGCTACACCTTC.

This clonotype was seen repeatedly, ten times or more. This chain links TRBV6-2 or TRBV6-3 with TRBJ2-3; 9 nucleotides align to TRBD2. The J segment lost 2 bases and the V segment lost 2 bases, leaving 8 bases of the junction unmatched. Germline CDR1 reads MNHEY; CDR2 reads SVGEGT. The CDR3 is made up of 17 amino acids. The CDR3 here is CASSYLPASGNTDTQYF. Here the CDR3 DNA reads TGTGCCAGCAGTTACCTGCCCGCTAGCGGGAACACAGATACGCAGTATTTT.

In this sample, this clonotype turned up a few times. The CDR3 bases are TGCAGTGCTCGACCTCCGGGACTAGCGGGAGTCCATGAGCAGTTCTTC. It yields the protein CSARPPGLAGVHEQFF. The genes are TRBV20-1 and TRBJ2-1, with 14 bases matching TRBD2. CDR1 DFQATT and CDR2 SNEGSKA come from the germline V gene (reference sequence). CDR3 size: 16 residues. Trimming cost V 5 bases and J 8 bases; bases outside gene matches: 11.

In this sample, this clonotype turned up many times. This chain joins TRBV4-3 and TRBJ2-3; 10 bases agree with TRBD2. The CDR3 length is 17 residues. Germline lookup yields CDR1 LGHNA and CDR2 YSLEER. V lost 0 bases and J lost 2; bases outside the gene matches: 5. CDR3 region: CASSQDWTSGATDTQYF. The CDR3 DNA sequence: TGCGCCAGCAGCCAAGATTGGACTAGCGGAGCCACAGATACGCAGTATTTT.

V and J are TRBV6-1 and TRBJ2-7; 7 bases match TRBD2. CDR3 length equals 16 residues. V lost 5 bases to trimming and J lost 2 bases; unmatched junction nucleotides: 12. Germline assignment: CDR1 MNHNS and CDR2 SASEGT. In DNA, the CDR3 is TGTGCCAGCAGTCCCGTATGGGGAGGGTGGACCTACGAGCAGTACTTC. As protein: CASSPVWGGWTYEQYF.